The T cell receptor beta chain described here comes from a study of cytomegalovirus exposure and HLA in healthy donors. V shed 3 bases and J 9 bases; nucleotides not matched to a gene: 1. The germline CDR1 and CDR2 sequences are SGHVS and FQNEAQ. The CDR3 runs 14 residues. With 60 Vbeta and 13 Jbeta primers, the PCR was carried out. The method was immunoSEQ multiplex PCR; TCRdb's version includes in-frame clones alone and lacks a portion of them. The sample table sets out tens of thousands of clones. The chain couples TRBV7-8 to TRBJ1-6; 11 bases agree with TRBD1. Material for sequencing was PBMCs. This receptor was taken from a young man in good health and CMV-seronegative. CDR3 amino acids: CASSLGTGGSPLHF. CDR3 DNA sequence: TGTGCCAGCAGCTTGGGGACAGGGGGTTCACCCCTCCACTTT.